Presented here are 5 T cell receptor beta chains from one specimen sequenced in a study of beta chain features in type 1 diabetes. Findings and limits, study-wide: Among patients with Type 1 diabetes, TCRB CDR3s were moderately but significantly shorter in every one of the four CD4+ subsets.

The antigens of these receptors remain unknown. The authors reverse transcribed all of the isolated RNA, so sequencing captured expressed TCRB transcripts. Using immunoSEQ multiplex PCR, the repertoire was profiled, and TCRdb retains in-frame clones only, with some absent. The sample has about 340,000 clones, roughly 13% seen once. Sequenced sample: naive CD4+ T cells from blood. All receptors come from a woman aged 18 to 35 with type 1 diabetes.

A few counts support this clone. The rearrangement uses TRBV30 and TRBJ2-1, with D perhaps TRBD2 (5 bases). The CDR3 is made up of 13 amino acids. Germline V gene lookup returns CDR1 GTSNPN and CDR2 SVGIG (reference sequence). V gave up 0 bases and J gave up 5 bases, with 8 bases separating them. CDR3 in DNA: TGTGCCTGGAGTGTACTAGGAAACAATGAGCAGTTCTTC. Protein product: CAWSVLGNNEQFF.

The rearrangement uses TRBV10-3 and TRBJ2-7; 12 bases align to TRBD2. V lost 10 bases and J lost 5; bases outside the gene matches: 6. This CDR3 is 13 amino acids long. From germline, CDR1 is ENHRY and CDR2 SYGVKD. DNA for the CDR3: TGTGCCACCACACTAGCGGGAGGCGACGAGCAGTACTTC. As protein: CATTLAGGDEQYF.

The chain combines TRBV7-2 with TRBJ2-1; possible D gene TRBD2, 6 bases. V lost 3 bases, J lost 5 bases, and 17 bases lay in between. The CDR3 is 16 amino acids. CDR1 and CDR2 from the germline V gene are SGHTA and FQGNSA. The CDR3 DNA is TGTGCCAGCAGCTTCCCTTTTAGCGGAGTCAACAATGAGCAGTTCTTC. Protein product: CASSFPFSGVNNEQFF. The full variable domain, its missing parts supplied by reference TRBV7-2 and TRBJ2-1, is GAGVSQSPSNKVTEKGKDVELRCDPISGHTALYWYRQSLGQGLEFLIYFQGNSAPDKSGLPSDRFSAERTGGSVSTLTIQRTQQEDSAVYLCASSFPFSGVNNEQFFGPGTRLTVL.

This clone was observed a few times. The rearrangement uses TRBV19 and TRBJ1-5; the match to TRBD1 covers 7 bases. The CDR3 runs to 18 residues. Germline CDR1 and CDR2: LNHDA and SQIVND (reference sequence). The J segment lost 0 bases and the V segment lost 8 bases, leaving 16 bases of the junction unmatched. CDR3 loop: CASGPGQRPPYSNQPQHF. The CDR3 nucleotides are TGTGCCAGTGGACCGGGACAGCGTCCGCCATATAGCAATCAGCCCCAGCATTTT.

In this sample, this clone turned up a few times. The gene calls are TRBV29-1 and TRBJ1-2; 8 bases agree with TRBD1. CDR1 and CDR2 from the germline V gene are SQVTM and ANQGSEA. The V and J ends lost 3 bases and 1 base, in that order; junction bases with no gene match: 7. The CDR3 is made up of 15 amino acids. Here the CDR3 reads CSVEGGDRGNYGYTF. CDR3 DNA: TGCAGCGTTGAGGGGGGAGACAGGGGTAACTATGGCTACACCTTC.